This T cell receptor beta chain is drawn from a study of shared clonotypes between healthy human individuals. To note about this clone: A much larger clone differs by one base, so this may be a read error.

Some clones are missing from TCRdb's copy, which holds only in-frame ones; the method was immunoSEQ multiplex PCR. The profile shows about 99,000 clones, about half of them singletons. V trimming: 7 bases; J trimming: 5 bases; junction bases outside the gene matches: 9. Germline values: CDR1 MDHEN, CDR2 SYDVKM. This CDR3 has 15 residues. The sequence was obtained from a woman in her thirties or forties in good health. Some clones in this sample may be carry-over from other donors' samples. V gene TRBV28 combines with J gene TRBJ2-3; 10 nucleotides line up with TRBD1. The sequencing sample was made of PBMCs. CDR3 nucleotides: TGTGCCAGCATAGAGACAGGGGGCGCGGGAGATACGCAGTATTTT. This sequence encodes CASIETGGAGDTQYF.